This T cell receptor (beta chain) was obtained from a study of cytomegalovirus exposure and HLA in healthy donors. General observations from the study: The study recorded 150 to 200 TCR beta chains that were cytomegalovirus-associated. In all likelihood, a cluster of highly shared sequence variants was a sequencing artifact. Generally TCR sequences proved uncommon, though certain public TCRs appeared in numerous donors.

The PCR was carried out with 60 Vbeta primers and 13 Jbeta primers. The assay was immunoSEQ multiplex PCR, and TCRdb's table has in-frame clones only and misses some. Reported are 25,000 to 35,000 clones; the ten largest clones contain approximately 3.5%. Concerning this clone itself: The antigen is not known.

V was cut by 5 bases and J by 10 bases, with 21 bases left in between. CDR1 is LNHNV, CDR2 YYDKDF, per germline (reference sequence). CDR3 length equals 15 residues. This clonotype originated in a man aged 40-50 years in good health and CMV-seronegative. Sequences were obtained from PBMCs. The chain is built from TRBV15 and TRBJ2-1; weak D call: TRBD2 (6 bases). The CDR3 is CATSPGGAHRVEQFF. The DNA of the CDR3 is TGTGCCACCAGCCCGGGCGGGGCCCACCGGGTCGAGCAGTTCTTC.